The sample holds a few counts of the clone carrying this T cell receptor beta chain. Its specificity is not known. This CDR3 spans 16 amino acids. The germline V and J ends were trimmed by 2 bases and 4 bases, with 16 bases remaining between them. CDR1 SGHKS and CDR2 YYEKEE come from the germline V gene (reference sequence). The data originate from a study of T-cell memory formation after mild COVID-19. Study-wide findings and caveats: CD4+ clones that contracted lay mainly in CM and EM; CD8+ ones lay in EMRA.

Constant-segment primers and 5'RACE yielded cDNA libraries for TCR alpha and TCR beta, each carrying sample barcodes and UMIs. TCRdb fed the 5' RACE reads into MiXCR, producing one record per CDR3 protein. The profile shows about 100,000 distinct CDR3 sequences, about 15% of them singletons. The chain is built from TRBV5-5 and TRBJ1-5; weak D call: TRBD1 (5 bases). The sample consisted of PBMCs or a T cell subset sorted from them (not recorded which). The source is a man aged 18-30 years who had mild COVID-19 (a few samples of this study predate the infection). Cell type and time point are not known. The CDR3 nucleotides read TGTGCCAGCAGCTTAGGCGAGGGACGGGCAAATCAGCCCCAGCATTTT. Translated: CASSLGEGRANQPQHF.